The next 28 T cell receptor beta chains were all read from a single sample in a study of blood T cell repertoires in COVID-19. Using immunoSEQ multiplex PCR, the repertoire was profiled, and TCRdb retains in-frame clones only, with some absent. The sample holds some 250,000 clones; around 85% are singletons and the top ten take roughly 8%. Sequencing was performed on peripheral blood. Receptors originate from an elderly woman with acute or convalescent COVID-19.

The rearrangement links TRBV2 to TRBJ1-6; D not resolved. CDR1 and CDR2 from the germline V gene are SNHLY and FYNNEI. V was clipped by 5 bases and J by 4 bases, with 12 bases between them. This CDR3 spans 15 amino acids. The CDR3 region is CASSWRLPYNSPLHF. In DNA, the CDR3 is TGTGCCAGCAGTTGGAGGTTACCATATAATTCACCCCTCCACTTT.

The chain uses TRBV2 and TRBJ1-1, with 9 bases fitting TRBD1. The CDR3 extends over 16 amino acids. Trimming at V came to 8 bases and at J to 1 base, leaving 11 bases not matched to a gene. Germline-derived CDR1 and CDR2 are SNHLY and FYNNEI. The chain's CDR3 is CASQDGQGWRNTEAFF. The CDR3 region has the DNA TGTGCCAGCCAAGACGGACAGGGGTGGCGGAACACTGAAGCTTTCTTT.

This clone appeared a single time. The J gene is TRBJ2-5, the V gene TRBV19; 11 bases map to TRBD2. Per germline, CDR1 LNHDA and CDR2 SQIVND (reference sequence). The CDR3 spans 15 residues. J lost 3 bases, V lost 6 bases, and 6 bases had no gene match. The DNA for the CDR3 is TGTGCCAGTAGCCCTTTAGCGGGGGGGGAAGAGACCCAGTACTTC. Protein sequence: CASSPLAGGEETQYF.

V is TRBV9 and J is TRBJ2-6; the match to TRBD2 covers 10 bases. V lost 0 bases to trimming and J lost 0 bases; unmatched junction nucleotides: 3. This CDR3 comprises 18 residues. Looked up from germline, CDR1 is SGDLS and CDR2 is YYNGEE. CDR3 sequence reads: CASSVVSGRPSGANVLTF. The CDR3 bases are TGTGCCAGCAGCGTAGTTAGCGGGAGGCCCTCTGGGGCCAACGTCCTGACTTTC.

The chain has TRBV3-1 (or the pseudogene TRBV3-2) and TRBJ2-5; 11 bases are a match to TRBD2. The CDR3 runs 15 residues. Per the germline V gene, CDR1 is LGHDT and CDR2 is YNNKEL (reference sequence). Unmatched junction bases numbered 4, after V lost 5 bases and J lost 2 bases. The DNA for the CDR3 is TGTGCCAGCAGCAAAGGACTAGCGGGTCAAGAGACCCAGTACTTC. Amino acid sequence: CASSKGLAGQETQYF.

The CDR3: CATSRDRGSGEAFF. The CDR3 nucleotides read TGTGCCACCAGCAGAGATCGAGGGTCCGGTGAAGCTTTCTTT. The chain couples TRBV15 to TRBJ1-1; no firm D call. Deletions cut 0 bases from V and 7 bases from J, with 12 bases between. The CDR3 spans 14 residues. The V gene's germline CDR1 is LNHNV and CDR2 YYDKDF (reference sequence).

This chain joins TRBV27 and TRBJ2-7, with TRBD1 as a possible D gene (6 bases). This CDR3 has 14 residues. Germline CDR1 MNHEY, CDR2 SMNVEV (reference sequence). Trimming removed 3 bases from V and 5 bases from J, with 14 bases in between. The CDR3 sequence is CASSFFDRRNEQYF. DNA of the CDR3: TGTGCCAGCAGTTTCTTCGACAGGAGGAACGAGCAGTACTTC.

The chain combines TRBV5-1 with TRBJ1-1; 8 bases are a match to TRBD1. Germline CDR1 is SGHRS and CDR2 is YFSETQ. The V gene end was trimmed by 0 bases and the J gene end by 2 bases; junction bases not matched to a gene: 6. This CDR3 is built from 16 residues. The CDR3 is CASSLERTGSNTEAFF. The CDR3 DNA follows: TGCGCCAGCAGCTTGGAGAGGACAGGGAGCAACACTGAAGCTTTCTTT.

The chain carries TRBV5-5 and TRBJ1-2, with TRBD1 matching 8 bases. CDR1 is SGHKS, CDR2 YYEKEE, per germline (reference sequence). This CDR3 is 15 amino acids long. V was pared by 0 bases and J by 3 bases, with 4 bases of the junction left unmatched. The CDR3 here is CASSLVTGGHYGYTF. Here the CDR3 DNA reads TGTGCCAGCAGCTTGGTAACAGGGGGGCACTATGGCTACACCTTC.

The chain uses TRBV19 and TRBJ2-5; 8 nucleotides agree with TRBD1. CDR1 is LNHDA, CDR2 SQIVND, per germline (reference sequence). J was trimmed by 4 bases and V by 4 bases; bases with no gene match: 2. The CDR3 totals 13 residues. The CDR3 loop reads CASSTTGAETQYF. DNA for the CDR3: TGTGCCAGTAGTACGACAGGGGCAGAGACCCAGTACTTC.

The chain uses TRBV24-1 and TRBJ2-3, with D possibly matching TRBD2 (6 bases). The CDR3 spans 16 residues. Trimming left V 3 bases short and J 2 bases short, with 14 bases between. The V gene's germline CDR1 is KGHDR and CDR2 SFDVKD. CDR3 protein: CATSDQGLPNTDTQYF. The CDR3 DNA follows: TGTGCCACCAGTGATCAGGGACTGCCGAACACAGATACGCAGTATTTT.

This clone was observed a few times. The chain uses TRBV7-2 and TRBJ2-7; 9 bases fit TRBD1. Germline CDR1 reads SGHTA; CDR2 reads FQGNSA. The CDR3 consists of 17 residues. J was trimmed by 4 bases and V by 0 bases; bases with no gene match: 10. CDR3 DNA: TGTGCCAGCAGCTTAGCGCTTGGGGGACAGGGAAAATACGAGCAGTACTTC. Encoded protein: CASSLALGGQGKYEQYF.

This clone was seen only once. Other DNA sequences in the sample encode the same CDR3. V usage is TRBV5-1 and J usage is TRBJ1-1; D is possibly TRBD1 (6 bases). The V gene's germline CDR1 is SGHRS and CDR2 YFSETQ. V dropped 2 bases and J dropped 2 bases, with 13 bases sitting between them. This CDR3 has 15 residues. The CDR3 loop reads CASSLLTGVNTEAFF. The CDR3 DNA reads TGCGCCAGCAGCTTATTGACAGGCGTTAACACTGAAGCTTTCTTT.

The chain recombines TRBV5-4 with TRBJ1-2; D is unresolved. The CDR3 sequence is 13 residues long. Germline CDR1 reads SGHNT; CDR2 reads YYREEE (reference sequence). V was shortened by 0 bases and J by 2 bases, with 5 bases between the two germline ends. CDR3 DNA sequence: TGTGCCAGCAGCTTGGATCCGAACTATGGCTACACCTTC. Translated: CASSLDPNYGYTF. Combining the CDR3 with reference TRBV5-4 and TRBJ1-2 gives the whole variable domain ETGVTQSPTHLIKTRGQQVTLRCSSQSGHNTVSWYQQALGQGPQFIFQYYREEENGRGNFPPRFSGLQFPNYSSELNVNALELDDSALYLCASSLDPNYGYTFGSGTRLTVV.

This chain uses TRBV10-3 with TRBJ2-2; TRBD1 matches at 7 bases. The trim removed 4 bases at V and 8 bases at J, leaving 4 bases unmatched. CDR1 is ENHRY and CDR2 is SYGVKD in the germline V gene. CDR3 length: 13 residues. CDR3 loop: CAISATGTGELFF. In nucleotides, the CDR3 is TGTGCCATCAGTGCGACAGGGACGGGGGAGCTGTTTTTT.

The genes are TRBV5-1 and TRBJ2-5, with D perhaps TRBD2 (6 bases). V was cut by 1 base and J by 5 bases, with 12 bases left in between. The CDR3 is 14 residues long. Germline CDR1 and CDR2: SGHRS and YFSETQ. The CDR3 is CASSLRTGDETQYF. DNA of the CDR3: TGCGCCAGCAGCTTGAGGACGGGGGATGAGACCCAGTACTTC.

As to this clone: This CDR3 is also generated by other DNA sequences in the sample. V and J are TRBV2 and TRBJ1-6; D is uncertain. Germline CDR1 reads SNHLY; CDR2 reads FYNNEI. The CDR3 has 15 amino acids. The V end was cut by 3 bases, the J end by 0 bases, with 6 bases between. CDR3 DNA sequence: TGTGCCAGCAGTGAGTTGAGCTCCTATAATTCACCCCTCCACTTT. It encodes CASSELSSYNSPLHF.

The V and J genes are TRBV18 and TRBJ1-1, with TRBD1 matching over 11 bases. CDR3 length equals 16 residues. The germline CDR1 and CDR2 sequences are KGHSH and LQKENI. V trimming: 2 bases; J trimming: 4 bases; junction bases outside the gene matches: 6. Written as DNA, the CDR3 is TGTGCCAGCTCACCATATGGACAGGGGGCTGGCACTGAAGCTTTCTTT. Translation: CASSPYGQGAGTEAFF.

The V and J genes are TRBV12-5 and TRBJ2-1, with a weak D call TRBD1 (5 bases). CDR1 and CDR2 (germline): LGHNT, FRNRAP. The CDR3 covers 14 residues. Trimming pared 2 bases from V and 9 bases from J, leaving 14 bases between. CDR3 DNA sequence: TGTGCTAGTGGTTTGATCTTGACAGTAGGTGAGCAGTTCTTC. Residues: CASGLILTVGEQFF. The complete variable domain, with remaining parts taken from reference TRBV12-5 and TRBJ2-1, reads DARVTQTPRHKVTEMGQEVTMRCQPILGHNTVFWYRQTMMQGLELLAYFRNRAPLDDSGMPKDRFSAEMPDATLATLKIQPSEPRDSAVYFCASGLILTVGEQFFGPGTRLTVL.

The chain recombines TRBV5-1 with TRBJ1-4; weak D call: TRBD1 (6 bases). CDR1 and CDR2 from the germline V gene are SGHRS and YFSETQ. V shed 0 bases and J shed 0 bases, with 9 bases lying between them. The length of the CDR3 is 16 residues. The CDR3 coding sequence is TGCGCCAGCAGCTTGGGACAGGTTGCAACTAATGAAAAACTGTTTTTT. Its translation is CASSLGQVATNEKLFF. The whole variable domain, filled in from reference TRBV5-1 and TRBJ1-4, reads KAGVTQTPRYLIKTRGQQVTLSCSPISGHRSVSWYQQTPGQGLQFLFEYFSETQRNKGNFPGRFSGRQFSNSRSEMNVSTLELGDSALYLCASSLGQVATNEKLFFGSGTQLSVL.

This chain connects TRBV4-1 to TRBJ1-4; a weak D match, TRBD1 (5 bases). CDR3 length equals 15 residues. V dropped 4 bases and J dropped 6 bases, with 15 bases sitting between them. Germline CDR1 MGHRA, CDR2 YSYEKL. The CDR3 nucleotides are TGCGCCAGCAGCCCGGGTCCAGGGTTCTATGAAAAACTGTTTTTT. It specifies CASSPGPGFYEKLFF.

The genes are TRBV29-1 and TRBJ2-3, with D hard to call. The CDR3 consists of 11 residues. Germline CDR1 SQVTM, CDR2 ANQGSEA. V gave up 7 bases and J gave up 2 bases, with 7 bases separating them. The CDR3, as DNA: TGCAGCGCCGTAAACACAGATACGCAGTATTTT. Residues: CSAVNTDTQYF.

Points on this clone: Other DNA variants within this sample encode the same CDR3. The chain joins TRBV28 to TRBJ1-1, with 9 bases aligning to TRBD1. The CDR3 is 14 amino acids. The V and J ends lost 6 bases and 1 base, in that order; junction bases with no gene match: 3. CDR1 and CDR2 (germline): MDHEN, SYDVKM. As DNA, the CDR3 is TGTGCCAGCAGACTGGGACAGGGGAACACTGAAGCTTTCTTT. Its protein is CASRLGQGNTEAFF.

This CDR3 reads CASSLGGQGPTEAFF. The CDR3 DNA reads as TGTGCCAGCAGCTTGGGCGGACAGGGGCCCACTGAAGCTTTCTTT. The rearrangement links TRBV5-4 to TRBJ1-1, with 9 bases aligning to TRBD1. CDR3 length equals 15 residues. In germline, CDR1 is SGHNT, CDR2 YYREEE (reference sequence). V lost 0 bases, J lost 4 bases, and 4 bases stayed unmatched.

This clone was detected only once. The chain is built from TRBV4-2 and TRBJ1-5; TRBD1 is a possible D gene (6 bases). The CDR3 runs to 18 residues. Deletions cut 0 bases from V and 5 bases from J, with 20 bases between. The V gene's germline CDR1 is LGHNA and CDR2 YNFKEQ. The CDR3 is CASSQERSRGLFYQPQHF. The CDR3 nucleotides read TGTGCCAGCAGCCAAGAGCGGTCCAGGGGCCTTTTTTATCAGCCCCAGCATTTT.

The chain carries TRBV27 and TRBJ2-1, with a possible D match to TRBD2 (5 bases). CDR3 length equals 15 residues. Germline assignment: CDR1 MNHEY and CDR2 SMNVEV (reference sequence). Trimming pared 4 bases from V and 3 bases from J, leaving 13 bases between. The CDR3, as DNA: TGTGCCAGCAGTTCTAGCAGCCATATCTACAATGAGCAGTTCTTC. Its translation: CASSSSSHIYNEQFF.

The chain combines TRBV5-1 with TRBJ2-5; 8 bases line up with TRBD2. This CDR3 is built from 15 residues. Losses at the gene ends were 4 bases for V and 1 base for J; bases not matched to a gene: 6. In germline, CDR1 is SGHRS, CDR2 YFSETQ. The CDR3 is CASSPGGVPQETQYF. The CDR3 DNA sequence: TGCGCCAGCAGCCCGGGAGGGGTCCCCCAAGAGACCCAGTACTTC. Together with reference TRBV5-1 and TRBJ2-5, the CDR3 gives the full variable domain: KAGVTQTPRYLIKTRGQQVTLSCSPISGHRSVSWYQQTPGQGLQFLFEYFSETQRNKGNFPGRFSGRQFSNSRSEMNVSTLELGDSALYLCASSPGGVPQETQYFGPGTRLLVL.

The V call is TRBV19, the J call TRBJ1-2; D is undetermined. The CDR3 covers 14 residues. V lost 0 bases to trimming and J lost 8 bases, with 13 bases between them. Germline V CDR1 and CDR2: LNHDA, SQIVND (reference sequence). The CDR3 spells CASSIEPDPGGYTF. CDR3 sequence (DNA): TGTGCCAGTAGTATAGAGCCGGACCCGGGAGGCTACACCTTC.